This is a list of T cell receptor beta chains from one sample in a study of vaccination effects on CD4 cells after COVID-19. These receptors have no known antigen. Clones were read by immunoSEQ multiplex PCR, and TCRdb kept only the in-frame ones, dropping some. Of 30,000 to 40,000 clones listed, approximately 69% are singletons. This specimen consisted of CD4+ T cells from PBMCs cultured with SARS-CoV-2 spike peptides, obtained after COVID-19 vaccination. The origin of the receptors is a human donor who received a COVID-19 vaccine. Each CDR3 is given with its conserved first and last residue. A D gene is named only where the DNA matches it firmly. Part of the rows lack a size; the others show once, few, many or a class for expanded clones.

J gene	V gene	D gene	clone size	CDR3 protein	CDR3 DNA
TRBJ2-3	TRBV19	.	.	CASSIQGVADTQYF	TGTGCCAGTAGTATCCAGGGCGTCGCAGATACGCAGTATTTT
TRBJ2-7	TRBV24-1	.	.	CATSQGPLEQYF	TGTGCCACCTCCCAGGGCCCCTTGGAGCAGTACTTC
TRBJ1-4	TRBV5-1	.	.	CASSLATATNEKLFF	TGCGCCAGCAGCTTGGCGACAGCAACTAATGAAAAACTGTTTTTT
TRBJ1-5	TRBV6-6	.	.	CASSYSARNQPQHF	TGTGCCAGCAGTTACTCGGCGAGAAATCAGCCCCAGCATTTT
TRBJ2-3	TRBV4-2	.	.	CASSQGGVADTQYF	TGTGCCAGCAGCCAAGGTGGGGTGGCAGATACGCAGTATTTT
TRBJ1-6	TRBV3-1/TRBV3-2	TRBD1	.	CASRFVGTDYNSPLHF	TGTGCCAGCAGGTTTGTCGGGACAGACTATAATTCACCCCTCCACTTT
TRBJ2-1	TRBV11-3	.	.	CASSLDPTDNEQFF	TGTGCCAGCAGCTTAGATCCAACAGACAATGAGCAGTTCTTC
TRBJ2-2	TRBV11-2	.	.	CASSHYEGAGGELFF	TGTGCCAGCAGCCATTATGAGGGCGCGGGCGGGGAGCTGTTTTTT
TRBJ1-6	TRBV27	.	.	CASSSRPGDYNSPLHF	TGTGCCAGCAGCTCCCGCCCCGGGGACTATAATTCACCCCTCCACTTT
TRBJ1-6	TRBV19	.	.	CASQEGHGTFSYNSPLHF	TGTGCCAGCCAGGAGGGCCACGGAACCTTCTCCTATAATTCACCCCTCCACTTT
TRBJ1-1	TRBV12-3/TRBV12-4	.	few	CASSLVEGLAFF	TGTGCCAGCAGTCTCGTAGAGGGGCTGGCTTTCTTT
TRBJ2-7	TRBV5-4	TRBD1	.	CASSPGQGGQYF	TGTGCCAGCAGTCCCGGACAGGGGGGACAGTACTTC
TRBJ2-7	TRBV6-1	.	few	CASSEGLPYEQYF	TGTGCCAGCAGTGAAGGACTTCCCTACGAGCAGTACTTC
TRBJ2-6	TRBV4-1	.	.	CASSQEFYSGANVLTF	TGCGCCAGCAGCCAAGAATTCTACTCTGGGGCCAACGTCCTGACTTTC
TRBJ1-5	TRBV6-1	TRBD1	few	CASSGDTTGANSYSNQPQHF	TGTGCCAGCAGTGGTGACACGACAGGGGCGAACTCTTATAGCAATCAGCCCCAGCATTTT
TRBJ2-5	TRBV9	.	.	CASSVGAGSGETQYF	TGTGCCAGCAGCGTAGGGGCGGGATCTGGGGAGACCCAGTACTTC
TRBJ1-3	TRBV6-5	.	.	CASSQTGLSGNTIYF	TGTGCCAGCAGCCAAACAGGACTTTCTGGAAACACCATATATTTT
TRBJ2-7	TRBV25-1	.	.	CASSEYIVGGRDEQYF	TGTGCCAGCAGTGAATATATCGTTGGGGGCCGGGACGAGCAGTACTTC
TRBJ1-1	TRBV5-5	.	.	CASSLRNTEAFF	TGTGCCAGCAGCTTGCGGAACACTGAAGCTTTCTTT
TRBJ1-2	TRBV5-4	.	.	CASSFVQGAYGYTF	TGTGCCAGCAGCTTTGTCCAGGGCGCCTATGGCTACACCTTC
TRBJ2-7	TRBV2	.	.	CASSHTPSEQYF	TGTGCCAGCAGTCACACCCCCAGTGAGCAGTACTTC
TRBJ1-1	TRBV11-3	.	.	CASSPRAWEGKNTEAFF	TGTGCCAGCAGCCCCCGGGCCTGGGAGGGAAAGAACACTGAAGCTTTCTTT
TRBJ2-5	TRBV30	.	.	CAWSVRGQETQYF	TGTGCCTGGAGTGTCAGGGGACAAGAGACCCAGTACTTC
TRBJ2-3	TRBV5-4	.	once	CASSLAVIGGADTQYF	TGTGCCAGCAGCTTGGCCGTAATAGGCGGCGCAGATACGCAGTATTTT
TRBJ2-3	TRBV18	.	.	CASSPARTIDTQYF	TGTGCCAGCTCACCGGCTCGCACAATCGATACGCAGTATTTT
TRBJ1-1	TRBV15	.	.	CATSRDTGTMNTEAFF	TGTGCCACCAGCAGAGATACAGGGACCATGAACACTGAAGCTTTCTTT
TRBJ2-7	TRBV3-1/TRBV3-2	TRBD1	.	CASSLRQTGGEQYF	TGTGCCAGCAGCCTTAGACAGACAGGGGGCGAGCAGTACTTC
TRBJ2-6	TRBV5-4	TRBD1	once	CASSSTGAGANVLTF	TGTGCCAGCAGCTCAACAGGGGCTGGGGCCAACGTCCTGACTTTC
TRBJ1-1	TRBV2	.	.	CASIKDGNTEAFF	TGTGCCAGCATAAAGGACGGAAACACTGAAGCTTTCTTT
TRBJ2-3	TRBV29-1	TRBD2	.	CSGSSGSAATDTQYF	TGCAGCGGCAGTAGCGGGAGTGCCGCCACAGATACGCAGTATTTT
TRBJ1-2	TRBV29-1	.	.	CSVVRGSGYGYTF	TGCAGCGTTGTCCGTGGATCAGGCTATGGCTACACCTTC